This T cell receptor beta chain was profiled in a study of blood T cell repertoires in COVID-19. Study at large: Spain, Italy and the United States supplied samples that represented acute and convalescent COVID-19. PBMCs, B-cell-depleted T cells, or T cells were the source of the cDNA or gDNA that made up the material.

Methods used by the authors: Cell counts per sample came from amplifying reference gene primers. Repertoires were generated with immunoSEQ multiplex PCR, while TCRdb's copy carries only in-frame clones and drops some. V, J and clone size were drawn from that table, and D and trimming were deduced from the DNA. The table includes 250,000 to 300,000 clones, around 90% detected once. After removal of 3 bases from V and 3 bases from J, the junction contained 5 bases not matched to a gene. CDR1 is MNHNS and CDR2 is SASEGT in the germline V gene. CDR3 length: 16 residues. The J gene is TRBJ2-1, the V gene TRBV6-1, with 10 nucleotides matching TRBD2. Sample: peripheral blood. The origin of this receptor is a woman aged 35 to 49 who had recovered from COVID-19. CDR3 sequence reads: CASSDLAGENYNEQFF. The CDR3 coding sequence is TGTGCCAGCAGTGACCTAGCGGGAGAAAACTACAATGAGCAGTTCTTC.